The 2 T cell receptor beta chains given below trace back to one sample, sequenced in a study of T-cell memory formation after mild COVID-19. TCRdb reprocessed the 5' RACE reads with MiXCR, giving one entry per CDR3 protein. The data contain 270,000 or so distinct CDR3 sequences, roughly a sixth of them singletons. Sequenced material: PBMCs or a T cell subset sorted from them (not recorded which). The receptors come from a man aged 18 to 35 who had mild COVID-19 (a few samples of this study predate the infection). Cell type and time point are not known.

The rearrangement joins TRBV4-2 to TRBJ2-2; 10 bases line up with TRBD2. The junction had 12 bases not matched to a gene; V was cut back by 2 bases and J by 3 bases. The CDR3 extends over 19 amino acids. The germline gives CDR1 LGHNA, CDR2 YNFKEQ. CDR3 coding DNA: TGTGCCAGCAGCCAACGAGAGCTAGCGGGGGCCCGGTACACCGGGGAGCTGTTTTTT. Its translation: CASSQRELAGARYTGELFF.

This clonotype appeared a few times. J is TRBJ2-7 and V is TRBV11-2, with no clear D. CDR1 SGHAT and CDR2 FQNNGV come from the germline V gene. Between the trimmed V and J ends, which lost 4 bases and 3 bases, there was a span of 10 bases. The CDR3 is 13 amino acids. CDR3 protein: CASSSYSYYEQYF. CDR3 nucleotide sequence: TGTGCCAGCAGCTCGTACAGCTACTACGAGCAGTACTTC.